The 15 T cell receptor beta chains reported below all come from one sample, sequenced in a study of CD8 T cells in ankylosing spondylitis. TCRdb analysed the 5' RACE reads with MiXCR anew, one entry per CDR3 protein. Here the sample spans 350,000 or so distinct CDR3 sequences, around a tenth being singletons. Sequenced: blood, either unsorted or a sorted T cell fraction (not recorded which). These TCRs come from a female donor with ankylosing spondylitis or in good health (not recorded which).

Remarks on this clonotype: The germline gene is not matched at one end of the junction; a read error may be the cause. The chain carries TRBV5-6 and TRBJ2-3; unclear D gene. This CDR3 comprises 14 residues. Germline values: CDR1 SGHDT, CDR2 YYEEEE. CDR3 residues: CACSFGRPLDTQNF. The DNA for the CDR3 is TGTGCCTGCAGCTTCGGCCGTCCCTTGGATACGCAGAATTTT.

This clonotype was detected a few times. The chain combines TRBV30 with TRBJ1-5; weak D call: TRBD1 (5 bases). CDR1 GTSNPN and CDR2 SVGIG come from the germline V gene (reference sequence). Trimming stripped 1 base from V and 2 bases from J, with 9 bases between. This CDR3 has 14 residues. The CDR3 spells CAWSGGGRNQPQHF. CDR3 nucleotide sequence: TGTGCCTGGAGTGGGGGCGGGCGCAATCAGCCCCAGCATTTT.

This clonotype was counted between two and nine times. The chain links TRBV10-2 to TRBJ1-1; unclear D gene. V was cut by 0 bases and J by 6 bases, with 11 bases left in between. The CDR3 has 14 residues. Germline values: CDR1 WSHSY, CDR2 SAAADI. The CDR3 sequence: CASSESVIGAEAFF. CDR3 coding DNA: TGCGCCAGCAGTGAGTCCGTTATTGGTGCTGAAGCTTTCTTT.

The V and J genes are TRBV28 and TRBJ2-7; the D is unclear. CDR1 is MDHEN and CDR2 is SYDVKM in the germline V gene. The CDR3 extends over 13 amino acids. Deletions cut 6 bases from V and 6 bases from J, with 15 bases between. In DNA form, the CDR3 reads TGTGCCAGCAGCCCCGGGCTTCTCGGCGAGCAGTACTTC. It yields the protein CASSPGLLGEQYF.

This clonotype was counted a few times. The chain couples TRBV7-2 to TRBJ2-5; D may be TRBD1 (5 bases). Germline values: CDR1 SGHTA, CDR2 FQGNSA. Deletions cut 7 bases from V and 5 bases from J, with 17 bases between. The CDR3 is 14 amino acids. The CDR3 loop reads CASTQVPGAETQYF. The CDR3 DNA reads TGTGCCAGCACTCAGGTACCTGGGGCGGAGACCCAGTACTTC.

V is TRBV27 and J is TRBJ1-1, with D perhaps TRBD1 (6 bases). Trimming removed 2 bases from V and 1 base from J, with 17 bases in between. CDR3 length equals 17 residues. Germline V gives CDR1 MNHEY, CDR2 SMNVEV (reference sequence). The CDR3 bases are TGTGCCAGCAGTTTAACCGCGAACAGGGCCTCGAACACTGAAGCTTTCTTT. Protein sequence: CASSLTANRASNTEAFF.

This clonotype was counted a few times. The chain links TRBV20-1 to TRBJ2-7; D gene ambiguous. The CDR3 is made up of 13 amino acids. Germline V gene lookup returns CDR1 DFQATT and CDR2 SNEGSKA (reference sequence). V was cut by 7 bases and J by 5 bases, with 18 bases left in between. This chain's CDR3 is CSVLRAATDEQYF. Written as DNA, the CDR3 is TGCAGTGTCCTCCGGGCAGCCACGGACGAGCAGTACTTC.

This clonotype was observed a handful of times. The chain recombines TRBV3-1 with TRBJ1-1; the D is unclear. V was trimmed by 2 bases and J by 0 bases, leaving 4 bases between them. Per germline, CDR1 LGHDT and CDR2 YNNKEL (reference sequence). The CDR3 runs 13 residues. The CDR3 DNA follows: TGTGCCAGCAGCCAAATTATGAACACTGAAGCTTTCTTT. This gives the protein CASSQIMNTEAFF.

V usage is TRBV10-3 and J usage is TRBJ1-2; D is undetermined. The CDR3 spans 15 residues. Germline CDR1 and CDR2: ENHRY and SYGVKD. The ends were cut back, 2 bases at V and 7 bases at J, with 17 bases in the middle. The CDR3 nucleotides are TGTGCCATCAGTGAGAAAAGCCCTCGGGAGGGTGGCTACACCTTC. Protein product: CAISEKSPREGGYTF.

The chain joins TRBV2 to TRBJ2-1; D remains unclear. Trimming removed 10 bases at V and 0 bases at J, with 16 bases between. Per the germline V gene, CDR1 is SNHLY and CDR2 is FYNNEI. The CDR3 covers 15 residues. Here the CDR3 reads CATTVTSSSYNEQFF. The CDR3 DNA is TGTGCCACTACAGTAACCTCCAGCTCCTACAATGAGCAGTTCTTC. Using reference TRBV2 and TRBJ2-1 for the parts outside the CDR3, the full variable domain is EPEVTQTPSHQVTQMGQEVILRCVPISNHLYFYWYRQILGQKVEFLVSFYNNEISEKSEIFDDQFSVERPDGSNFTLKIRSTKLEDSAMYFCATTVTSSSYNEQFFGPGTRLTVL.

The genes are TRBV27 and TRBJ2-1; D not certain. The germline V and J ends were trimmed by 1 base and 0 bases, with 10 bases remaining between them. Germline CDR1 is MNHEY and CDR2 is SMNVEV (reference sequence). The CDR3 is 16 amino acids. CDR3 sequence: CASSLWLPPSYNEQFF. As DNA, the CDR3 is TGTGCCAGCAGTTTATGGCTCCCCCCCTCCTACAATGAGCAGTTCTTC.

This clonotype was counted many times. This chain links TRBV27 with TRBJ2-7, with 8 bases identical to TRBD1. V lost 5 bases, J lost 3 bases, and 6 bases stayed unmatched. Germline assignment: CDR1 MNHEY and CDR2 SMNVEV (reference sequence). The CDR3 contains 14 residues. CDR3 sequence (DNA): TGTGCCAGCAGTCCGGACAGGGCCGGCTACGAGCAGTACTTC. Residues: CASSPDRAGYEQYF.

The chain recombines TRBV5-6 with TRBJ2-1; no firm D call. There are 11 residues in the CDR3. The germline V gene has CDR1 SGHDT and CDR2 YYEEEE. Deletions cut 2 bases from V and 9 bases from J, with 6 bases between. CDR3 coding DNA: TGTGCCAGCAGCTTTTCGGTTGAGCAGTTCTTC. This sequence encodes CASSFSVEQFF.

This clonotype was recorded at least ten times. The CDR3 is CASSVGIGLAVHEQYF. The CDR3 region has the DNA TGTGCCAGCAGCGTGGGGATCGGACTAGCCGTGCACGAGCAGTACTTC. V and J are TRBV9 and TRBJ2-7; 8 positions match TRBD2. The CDR3 runs 16 residues. With 2 bases clipped from V and 5 bases from J, the junction kept 12 bases outside the gene matches. In germline, CDR1 is SGDLS, CDR2 YYNGEE.

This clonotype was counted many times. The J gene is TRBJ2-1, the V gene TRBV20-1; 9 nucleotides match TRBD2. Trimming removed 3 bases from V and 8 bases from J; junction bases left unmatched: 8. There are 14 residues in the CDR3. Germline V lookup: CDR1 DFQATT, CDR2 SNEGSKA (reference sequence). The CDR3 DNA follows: TGCAGTGCTAGGAATAGCGGGGGTGTAGATGAGCAGTTCTTC. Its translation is CSARNSGGVDEQFF.